The sequence of this T cell receptor beta chain was determined in a study of T cells in Graves' hyperthyroidism and ophthalmopathy. Amplification of TCR beta CDR3 regions used RNA as the template. RT-PCR in the first round (using the HTBI primer set) targeted the TCR CDR3. One entry per CDR3 protein results from TCRdb running MiXCR on the multiplex PCR reads. This table holds hundreds of thousands of distinct CDR3 sequences, under 20% found once. CDR1 and CDR2 from the germline V gene are SEHNR and FQNEAQ (reference sequence). V lost 4 bases to trimming and J lost 5 bases, with 18 bases between them. CDR3 length: 16 amino acids. This clonotype was observed a handful of times.

Material: blood. The gene calls are TRBV7-9 and TRBJ2-1, with a tentative D call TRBD2 (5 bases). This receptor was obtained from a woman aged 45 to 65 with Graves' hyperthyroidism that later progressed to Graves' ophthalmopathy. The CDR3 nucleotides are TGTGCCAGCAGCTACCCGAGCCGGGGTGACGACAATGAGCAGTTCTTC. Residues: CASSYPSRGDDNEQFF.